Following are 31 T cell receptor beta chains from one sample sequenced in a study of cytomegalovirus exposure and HLA in healthy donors. A multiplex PCR was run with 60 Vbeta primers and 13 Jbeta primers. Some clones are missing from TCRdb's copy, which holds only in-frame ones; the method was immunoSEQ multiplex PCR. The sample consists of approximately 170,000 clones, roughly 85% of them appearing once. Sequencing was done on a sample of PBMCs. The source is a boy aged 2 to 10 in good health and CMV-seronegative.

This chain uses TRBV6-4 with TRBJ1-2, with a weak D call TRBD1 (6 bases). Germline CDR1 MRHNA, CDR2 SNTAGT. V was pared by 2 bases and J by 8 bases, with 15 bases between. The CDR3 consists of 14 residues. CDR3 loop: CASSDGGLSGGYTF. The CDR3 DNA sequence: TGTGCCAGCAGTGACGGGGGCTTAAGCGGCGGCTACACCTTC.

The genes are TRBV4-2 and TRBJ1-4; D is ambiguous. Trimming left V 4 bases short and J 4 bases short, with 4 bases between. This CDR3 is built from 12 residues. The germline gives CDR1 LGHNA, CDR2 YNFKEQ. In DNA, the CDR3 is TGTGCCAGCAGCCCCCATAATGAAAAACTGTTTTTT. Its protein is CASSPHNEKLFF.

The chain links TRBV7-9 to TRBJ2-3, with D perhaps matching TRBD2 (7 bases). Germline CDR1 is SEHNR and CDR2 is FQNEAQ (reference sequence). There are 16 residues in the CDR3. The V end lost 2 bases, the J end lost 0 bases, and 12 bases lay between the germline ends. For the CDR3, the DNA is TGTGCCAGCAGCTTACGGGGAGGGGGAAGCACAGATACGCAGTATTTT. Translation gives CASSLRGGGSTDTQYF.

This clone was recorded only once. The V and J genes are TRBV5-6 and TRBJ1-1, with a tentative D call TRBD1 (5 bases). The length of the CDR3 is 14 residues. Germline assignment: CDR1 SGHDT and CDR2 YYEEEE. The germline V and J ends were trimmed by 5 bases and 1 base, with 12 bases remaining between them. This chain's CDR3 is CASSLAGQNTEAFF. The CDR3 DNA sequence: TGTGCCAGCAGTCTGGCAGGGCAGAACACTGAAGCTTTCTTT.

Notes on this clone: Distinct nucleotide sequences in the sample also encode this CDR3. The chain couples TRBV9 to TRBJ1-1; D is unclear. The V end lost 0 bases, the J end lost 5 bases, and 8 bases lay between the germline ends. Germline lookup yields CDR1 SGDLS and CDR2 YYNGEE. The CDR3 covers 13 residues. CDR3 residues: CASSVGGRTEAFF. In DNA form, the CDR3 reads TGTGCCAGCAGCGTAGGAGGAAGAACTGAAGCTTTCTTT.

The V and J genes are TRBV28 and TRBJ2-1, with D possibly TRBD2 on 5 matching bases. V lost 8 bases, J lost 9 bases, and 20 bases lay in between. The CDR3 has 14 amino acids. Germline V gene sequence: CDR1 MDHEN, CDR2 SYDVKM. The chain's CDR3 is CASFSHFGGSEQFF. CDR3 in DNA: TGTGCCAGCTTTTCTCATTTTGGAGGAAGTGAGCAGTTCTTC.

This chain links TRBV5-1 with TRBJ2-5; 7 bases agree with TRBD1. The ends lost 5 bases at V and 4 bases at J; junction bases unmatched: 5. Germline loops: CDR1 SGHRS, CDR2 YFSETQ. This CDR3 region has 13 residues. DNA of the CDR3: TGCGCCAGCAGTTACCGGGACAGAGAGACCCAGTACTTC. This gives the protein CASSYRDRETQYF.

V usage is TRBV30 and J usage is TRBJ2-7; 8 positions match TRBD2. The V and J ends lost 0 bases and 5 bases, in that order; junction bases with no gene match: 3. This CDR3 comprises 13 residues. The germline V gene encodes CDR1 GTSNPN and CDR2 SVGIG (reference sequence). The CDR3 region is CAWSVSGGDEQYV. For the CDR3, the DNA is TGTGCCTGGAGTGTAAGCGGGGGAGACGAGCAGTACGTC.

In its sample, this clone was seen a few times. J is TRBJ2-7 and V is TRBV2; TRBD2 matches at 11 bases. The CDR3 is made up of 15 amino acids. After removal of 5 bases from V and 0 bases from J, the junction contained 3 bases not matched to a gene. Germline CDR1 reads SNHLY; CDR2 reads FYNNEI. CDR3 DNA: TGTGCCAGCAGTCTCACTAGCGGGAGCTCCTACGAGCAGTACTTC. Amino acid sequence: CASSLTSGSSYEQYF.

The CDR3 loop reads CASSYSRTGTDTQYF. Written as DNA, the CDR3 is TGTGCCAGCAGTTACTCGAGGACAGGCACAGATACGCAGTATTTT. The V call is TRBV6-5, the J call TRBJ2-3; D is perhaps TRBD1 (6 bases). Germline lookup yields CDR1 MNHEY and CDR2 SVGAGI. This CDR3 has 15 amino acids. V dropped 0 bases and J dropped 1 base, with 8 bases sitting between them.

The chain employs TRBV4-2 and TRBJ1-1; D is possibly TRBD1 (5 bases). The CDR3 runs to 15 residues. CDR1 is LGHNA and CDR2 is YNFKEQ in the germline V gene. Trimming took 0 bases from V and 3 from J, leaving 11 bases between them. The CDR3 sequence: CASSQDWARDTEAFF. The CDR3 DNA follows: TGTGCCAGCAGCCAAGATTGGGCCAGGGACACTGAAGCTTTCTTT.

Concerning this clone itself: A junction boundary mismatches the germline segment, possibly from a read error. The J gene is TRBJ1-4, the V gene TRBV7-9; D is perhaps TRBD1 (5 bases). The CDR3 is 16 residues long. The V gene's germline CDR1 is SEHNR and CDR2 FQNEAQ (reference sequence). DNA of the CDR3: TGTTCCAGCAACACCCTCACGCCGGGGACTAATGAAATTCTGTTTTTT. It encodes CSSNTLTPGTNEILFF. Combining the CDR3 with reference TRBV7-9 and TRBJ1-4 gives the whole variable domain DTGVSQNPRHKITKRGQNVTFRCDPISEHNRLYWYRQTLGQGPEFLTYFQNEAQLEKSRLLSDRFSAERPKGSFSTLEIQRTEQGDSAMYLCSSNTLTPGTNEILFFGSGTQLSVL.

The genes are TRBV19 and TRBJ2-1, with 8 bases identical to TRBD2. Per germline, CDR1 LNHDA and CDR2 SQIVND (reference sequence). The CDR3 has 15 amino acids. With V trimmed by 3 bases and J by 10 bases, 11 bases remained unmatched. CDR3 loop: CASSISGLGRGEQFF. Here the CDR3 DNA reads TGTGCCAGTAGTATTTCGGGACTAGGTCGAGGGGAGCAGTTCTTC.

The V and J genes are TRBV2 and TRBJ2-5; D is possibly TRBD2 (5 bases). The V and J ends lost 6 bases and 4 bases respectively, with 9 bases between them. This CDR3 contains 12 residues. CDR1 is SNHLY, CDR2 FYNNEI, per germline. The CDR3 sequence is CASSGVSETQYF. In DNA form, the CDR3 reads TGTGCCAGCAGCGGGGTCTCAGAGACCCAGTACTTC.

J is TRBJ1-5 and V is TRBV2; no clear D. This CDR3 is 14 amino acids long. Germline V gene data show CDR1 as SNHLY and CDR2 as FYNNEI. V was clipped by 4 bases and J by 5 bases, with 12 bases between them. The CDR3 DNA sequence: TGTGCCAGCAGTGCCTCCTTTGGAGATCAGCCCCAGCATTTT. Encoded protein: CASSASFGDQPQHF.

This clone turned up a few times. The V and J genes are TRBV7-2 and TRBJ1-5; D remains ambiguous. Germline V CDR1 and CDR2: SGHTA, FQGNSA. The length of the CDR3 is 16 residues. Trimming took off 5 bases at V and 6 bases at J, with 20 bases between the two ends. The CDR3: CASSPVFGRPVQPQHF. The CDR3, as DNA: TGTGCCAGCAGCCCCGTTTTTGGCAGGCCCGTTCAGCCCCAGCATTTT.

This clone has only one observation. The gene calls are TRBV9 and TRBJ1-1; D is possibly TRBD1 (5 bases). V gave up 3 bases and J gave up 0 bases, with 6 bases separating them. The CDR3 is 13 amino acids. The V gene's germline CDR1 is SGDLS and CDR2 YYNGEE. CDR3: CASSATVNTEAFF. The CDR3 DNA sequence: TGTGCCAGCAGCGCGACAGTGAACACTGAAGCTTTCTTT.

This clone was picked up a small number of times. This chain uses TRBV10-3 with TRBJ2-2, with 7 positions matching TRBD1. CDR3 length: 16 residues. V lost 6 bases to trimming and J lost 0 bases; unmatched junction nucleotides: 7. In germline, CDR1 is ENHRY, CDR2 SYGVKD. CDR3: CAIRSGTAANTGELFF. CDR3 bases: TGTGCCATCAGATCCGGGACAGCGGCGAACACCGGGGAGCTGTTTTTT.

This clone was picked up one time. The rearrangement uses TRBV11-1 and TRBJ1-4; TRBD1 is a possible D gene (6 bases). This CDR3 is built from 14 residues. The V end was cut by 2 bases, the J end by 8 bases, with 12 bases between. Germline CDR1 is SGHAT and CDR2 is FQDESV (reference sequence). CDR3 DNA sequence: TGTGCCAGCAGCTTAATGGGACACGGGGAAAAACTGTTTTTT. Its protein product is CASSLMGHGEKLFF. Supplemented by reference TRBV11-1 and TRBJ1-4, the full variable domain reads EAEVAQSPRYKITEKSQAVAFWCDPISGHATLYWYRQILGQGPELLVQFQDESVVDDSQLPKDRFSAERLKGVDSTLKIQPAELGDSAMYLCASSLMGHGEKLFFGSGTQLSVL.

As concerns this clone: The sample has other DNA sequences that encode this CDR3 too. This chain links TRBV2 with TRBJ1-2; TRBD1 agrees at 7 bases. The CDR3 extends over 14 amino acids. V lost 6 bases and J lost 4; bases outside the gene matches: 8. Germline V gene lookup returns CDR1 SNHLY and CDR2 FYNNEI. The CDR3 protein is CASRRQGSSYGYTF. DNA of the CDR3: TGTGCCAGCAGGCGACAGGGATCTTCCTATGGCTACACCTTC. Combining the CDR3 with reference TRBV2 and TRBJ1-2 gives the whole variable domain EPEVTQTPSHQVTQMGQEVILRCVPISNHLYFYWYRQILGQKVEFLVSFYNNEISEKSEIFDDQFSVERPDGSNFTLKIRSTKLEDSAMYFCASRRQGSSYGYTFGSGTRLTVV.

The sample holds one count of this clone. In nucleotides, the CDR3 is TGTGCCAGCACTAGCGAGAGCTCCTACAATGAGCAGTTCTTC. Protein: CASTSESSYNEQFF. The chain uses TRBV28 and TRBJ2-1, with D tentatively TRBD2 (6 bases). The germline V and J ends were trimmed by 7 bases and 0 bases, with 10 bases remaining between them. The CDR3 contains 14 residues. Germline CDR1 reads MDHEN; CDR2 reads SYDVKM.

The V and J genes are TRBV30 and TRBJ2-2, with TRBD2 as a possible D gene (6 bases). This CDR3 contains 13 residues. V was cut by 5 bases and J by 6 bases, with 13 bases left in between. The V gene's germline CDR1 is GTSNPN and CDR2 SVGIG (reference sequence). The DNA for the CDR3 is TGTGCCTGGCCGAGTCCGGGAGCCGGGGAGCTGTTTTTT. Translation gives CAWPSPGAGELFF.

The chain employs TRBV2 and TRBJ2-5, with D hard to call. The J call may not be correct, given that the DNA end is closer to TRBJ2-7. The CDR3 extends over 13 amino acids. Germline V gene sequence: CDR1 SNHLY, CDR2 FYNNEI. CDR3 coding DNA: TGTGCCAGCAGTGAATGGAGAGACTACGAGCAGTACTTC. It codes for CASSEWRDYEQYF.

The rearrangement joins TRBV5-6 to TRBJ1-1; 7 positions agree with TRBD1. Germline V lookup: CDR1 SGHDT, CDR2 YYEEEE. Trimming cost V 4 bases and J 4 bases; bases outside gene matches: 4. This CDR3 has 13 amino acids. The CDR3 DNA reads TGTGCCAGCAGCCACAGGGGTGGCACTGAAGCTTTCTTT. Its translation: CASSHRGGTEAFF.

This clone was counted between two and nine times. This sequence joins TRBV28 and TRBJ1-2, with D perhaps TRBD1 (6 bases). Per the germline V gene, CDR1 is MDHEN and CDR2 is SYDVKM. The CDR3 covers 14 residues. The ends were cut back, 5 bases at V and 6 bases at J, with 16 bases in the middle. This chain's CDR3 is CASSRPGGADGYTF. CDR3 nucleotide sequence: TGTGCCAGCAGTCGACCTGGGGGCGCTGATGGCTACACCTTC.

The chain is built from TRBV11-2 and TRBJ2-7; the D is unclear. V lost 0 bases and J lost 0, with 15 bases in between. Looked up from germline, CDR1 is SGHAT and CDR2 is FQNNGV. The CDR3 runs to 17 residues. DNA for the CDR3: TGTGCCAGCAGCTTAGAAGGTTCAGGCTTCAGCTCCTACGAGCAGTACTTC. This translates into CASSLEGSGFSSYEQYF.

The gene calls are TRBV30 and TRBJ2-5, with 8 bases fitting TRBD2. Germline values: CDR1 GTSNPN, CDR2 SVGIG (reference sequence). After removal of 0 bases from V and 1 base from J, the junction contained 4 bases not matched to a gene. The CDR3 has 15 amino acids. DNA of the CDR3: TGTGCCTGGAGTGTATCACTAGCGGCCCAAGAGACCCAGTACTTC. Encoded protein: CAWSVSLAAQETQYF.

The chain combines TRBV27 with TRBJ2-3; D not certain. Germline V gives CDR1 MNHEY, CDR2 SMNVEV (reference sequence). The CDR3 has 15 amino acids. V lost 6 bases to trimming and J lost 2 bases, with 15 bases between them. The CDR3 sequence: CASSRLSPSTDTQYF. CDR3 sequence (DNA): TGTGCCAGCAGCCGACTTTCTCCTTCCACAGATACGCAGTATTTT.

This clone was observed a few times. The chain has TRBV28 and TRBJ1-1; 10 bases are shared with TRBD1. The CDR3 sequence is 16 residues long. V was clipped by 6 bases and J by 1 base; unmatched bases: 8. Germline CDR1 MDHEN, CDR2 SYDVKM. CDR3 sequence (DNA): TGTGCCAGCAGGTTACCTCGGGACAGGGGGAACACTGAAGCTTTCTTT. This translates into CASRLPRDRGNTEAFF.

CDR3 in amino acids: CSVEEGGDPDTQYF. The CDR3 DNA is TGCAGCGTTGAAGAGGGAGGTGACCCAGATACGCAGTATTTT. V gene TRBV29-1 combines with J gene TRBJ2-3; TRBD2 is a possible D gene (6 bases). The CDR3 is 14 amino acids. Germline V gives CDR1 SQVTM, CDR2 ANQGSEA. V was clipped by 0 bases and J by 4 bases, with 11 bases between them.

This chain joins TRBV7-9 and TRBJ2-1, with 9 bases lining up with TRBD1. Losses at the gene ends were 5 bases for V and 6 bases for J; bases not matched to a gene: 8. Germline loops: CDR1 SEHNR, CDR2 FQNEAQ (reference sequence). There are 15 residues in the CDR3. Written as DNA, the CDR3 is TGTGCCAGCAGCAAGCGGGACAGGGCCGTCAATGAGCAGTTCTTC. Amino acids: CASSKRDRAVNEQFF.